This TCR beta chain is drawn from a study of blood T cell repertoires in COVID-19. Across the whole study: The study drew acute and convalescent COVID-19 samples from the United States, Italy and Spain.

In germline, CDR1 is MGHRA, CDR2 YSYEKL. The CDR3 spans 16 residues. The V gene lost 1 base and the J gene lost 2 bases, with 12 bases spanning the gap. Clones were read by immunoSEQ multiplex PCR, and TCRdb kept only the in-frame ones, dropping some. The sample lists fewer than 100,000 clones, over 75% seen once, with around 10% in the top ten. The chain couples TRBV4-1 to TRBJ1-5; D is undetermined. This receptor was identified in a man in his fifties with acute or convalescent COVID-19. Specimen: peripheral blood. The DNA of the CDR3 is TGCGCCAGCAGCCAAGTAGGAGGGTTTGGCAATCAGCCCCAGCATTTT. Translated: CASSQVGGFGNQPQHF.